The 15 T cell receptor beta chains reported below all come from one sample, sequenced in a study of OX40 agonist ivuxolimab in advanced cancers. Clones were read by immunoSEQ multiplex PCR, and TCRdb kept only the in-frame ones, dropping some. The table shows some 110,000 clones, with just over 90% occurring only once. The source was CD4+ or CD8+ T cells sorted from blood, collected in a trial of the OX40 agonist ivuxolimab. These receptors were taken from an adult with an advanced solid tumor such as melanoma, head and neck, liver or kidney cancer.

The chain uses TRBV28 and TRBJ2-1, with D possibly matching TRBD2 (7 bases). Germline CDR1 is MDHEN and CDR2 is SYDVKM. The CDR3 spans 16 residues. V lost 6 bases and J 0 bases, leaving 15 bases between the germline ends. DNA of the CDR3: TGTGCCAGCAGGGGAGGGGGATCTTTCTCCTACAATGAGCAGTTCTTC. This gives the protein CASRGGGSFSYNEQFF.

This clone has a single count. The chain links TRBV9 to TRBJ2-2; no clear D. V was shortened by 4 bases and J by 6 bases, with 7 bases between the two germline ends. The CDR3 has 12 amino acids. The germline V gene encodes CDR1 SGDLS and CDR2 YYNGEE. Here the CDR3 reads CASSPPAGELFF. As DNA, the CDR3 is TGTGCCAGCAGCCCTCCTGCCGGGGAGCTGTTTTTT.

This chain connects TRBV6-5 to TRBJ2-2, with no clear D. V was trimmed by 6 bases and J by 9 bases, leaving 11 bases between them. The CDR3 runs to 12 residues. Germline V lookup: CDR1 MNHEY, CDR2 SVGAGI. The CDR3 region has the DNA TGTGCCAGCAGCCCCAAAACGCGGGAGCTGTTTTTT. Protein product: CASSPKTRELFF.

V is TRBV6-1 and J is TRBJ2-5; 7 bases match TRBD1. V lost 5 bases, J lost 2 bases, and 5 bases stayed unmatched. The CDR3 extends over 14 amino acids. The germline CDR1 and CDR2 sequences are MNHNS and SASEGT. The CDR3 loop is CASSTGTAQETQYF. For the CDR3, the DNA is TGTGCCAGCAGTACCGGGACAGCTCAAGAGACCCAGTACTTC.

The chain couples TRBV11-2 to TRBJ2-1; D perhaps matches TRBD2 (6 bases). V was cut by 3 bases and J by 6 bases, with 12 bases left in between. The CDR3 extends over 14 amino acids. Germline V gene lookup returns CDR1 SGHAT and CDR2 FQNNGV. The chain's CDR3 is CASSLGGTGNEQFF. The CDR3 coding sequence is TGTGCCAGCAGCTTGGGGGGTACAGGCAATGAGCAGTTCTTC.

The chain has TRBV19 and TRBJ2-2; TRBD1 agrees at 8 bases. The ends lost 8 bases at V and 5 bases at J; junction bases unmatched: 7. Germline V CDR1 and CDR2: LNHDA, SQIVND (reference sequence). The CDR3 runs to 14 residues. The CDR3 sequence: CASEDRVGTGELFF. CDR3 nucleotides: TGTGCCAGTGAGGACAGGGTGGGGACCGGGGAGCTGTTTTTT.

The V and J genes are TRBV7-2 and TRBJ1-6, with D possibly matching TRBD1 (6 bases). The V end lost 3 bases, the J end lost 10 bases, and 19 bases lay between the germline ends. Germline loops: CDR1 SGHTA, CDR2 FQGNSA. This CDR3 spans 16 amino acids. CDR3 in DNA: TGTGCCAGCAGCTTGGGGGGCGGGGGCCTTGGATCACCCCTCCACTTT. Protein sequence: CASSLGGGGLGSPLHF.

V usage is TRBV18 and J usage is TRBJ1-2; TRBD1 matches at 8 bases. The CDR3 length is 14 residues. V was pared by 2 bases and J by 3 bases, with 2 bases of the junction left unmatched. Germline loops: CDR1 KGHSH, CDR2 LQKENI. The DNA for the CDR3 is TGTGCCAGCTCACCAAAGACAGGGGACTATGGCTACACCTTC. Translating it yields CASSPKTGDYGYTF.

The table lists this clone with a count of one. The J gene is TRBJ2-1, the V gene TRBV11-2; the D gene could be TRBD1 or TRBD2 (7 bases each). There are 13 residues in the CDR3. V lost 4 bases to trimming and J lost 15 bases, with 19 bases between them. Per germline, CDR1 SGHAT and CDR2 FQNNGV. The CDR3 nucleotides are TGTGCCAGCAGCTCCCTAACACAGGGGAGGGGGTTCTTC. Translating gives CASSSLTQGRGFF.

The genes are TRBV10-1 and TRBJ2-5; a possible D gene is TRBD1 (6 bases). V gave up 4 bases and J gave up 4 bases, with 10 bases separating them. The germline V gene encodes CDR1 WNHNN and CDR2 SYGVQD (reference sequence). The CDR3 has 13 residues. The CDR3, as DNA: TGCGCCAGCAGTGGACAGGCCGGAGAGACCCAGTACTTC. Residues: CASSGQAGETQYF.

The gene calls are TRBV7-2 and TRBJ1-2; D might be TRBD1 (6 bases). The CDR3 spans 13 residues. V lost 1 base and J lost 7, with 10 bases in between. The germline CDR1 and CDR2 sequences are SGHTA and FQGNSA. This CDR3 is CASSLDRDSGYTF. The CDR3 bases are TGTGCCAGCAGCTTAGACAGGGACTCTGGCTACACCTTC.

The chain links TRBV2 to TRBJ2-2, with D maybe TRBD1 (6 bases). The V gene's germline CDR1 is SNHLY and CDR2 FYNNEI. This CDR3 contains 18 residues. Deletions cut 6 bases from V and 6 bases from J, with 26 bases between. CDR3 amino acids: CASRAQGIGGFWAGELFF. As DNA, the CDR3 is TGTGCCAGCAGGGCCCAGGGTATTGGGGGCTTCTGGGCCGGGGAGCTGTTTTTT. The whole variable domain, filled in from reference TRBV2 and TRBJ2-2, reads EPEVTQTPSHQVTQMGQEVILRCVPISNHLYFYWYRQILGQKVEFLVSFYNNEISEKSEIFDDQFSVERPDGSNFTLKIRSTKLEDSAMYFCASRAQGIGGFWAGELFFGEGSRLTVL.

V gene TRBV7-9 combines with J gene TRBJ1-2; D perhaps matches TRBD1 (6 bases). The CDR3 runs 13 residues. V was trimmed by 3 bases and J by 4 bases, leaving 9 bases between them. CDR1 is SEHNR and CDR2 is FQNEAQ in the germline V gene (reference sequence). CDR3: CASSLGTIYGYTF. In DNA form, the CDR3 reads TGTGCCAGCAGCTTGGGGACAATCTATGGCTACACCTTC.

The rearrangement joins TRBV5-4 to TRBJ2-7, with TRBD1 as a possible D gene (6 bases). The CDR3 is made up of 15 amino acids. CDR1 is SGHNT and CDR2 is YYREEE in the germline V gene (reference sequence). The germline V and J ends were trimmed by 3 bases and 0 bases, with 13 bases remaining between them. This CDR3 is CASSWDIQSSYEQYF. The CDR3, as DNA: TGTGCCAGCAGCTGGGACATCCAGAGCTCCTACGAGCAGTACTTC.

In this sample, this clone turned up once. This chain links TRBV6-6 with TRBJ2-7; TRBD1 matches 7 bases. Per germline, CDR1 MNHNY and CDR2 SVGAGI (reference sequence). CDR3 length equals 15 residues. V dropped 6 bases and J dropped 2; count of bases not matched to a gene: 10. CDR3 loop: CASSRPTTGTYEQYF. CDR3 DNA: TGTGCCAGCAGCCGGCCAACGACAGGGACCTACGAGCAGTACTTC.